A single sample gave rise to the 12 T cell receptor beta chains below, sequenced in a study of blood T cell repertoires in COVID-19. Method: immunoSEQ multiplex PCR; TCRdb's copy keeps in-frame clones and lacks some. The profile shows around 300,000 clones, approximately 88% of them singletons. Sequencing was performed on peripheral blood. The receptors stem from a man aged 45-60 years with acute or convalescent COVID-19.

The chain couples TRBV7-2 to TRBJ2-1; no clear D. Germline CDR1 reads SGHTA; CDR2 reads FQGNSA. This CDR3 comprises 16 residues. Deletions cut 2 bases from V and 4 bases from J, with 15 bases between. CDR3 sequence (DNA): TGTGCCAGCAGCTTAAGGTGGGCAGATTATTACAATGAGCAGTTCTTC. Translation gives CASSLRWADYYNEQFF.

The chain is built from TRBV19 and TRBJ2-7; D might be TRBD1 (6 bases). This CDR3 has 15 residues. V shed 3 bases and J shed 0 bases, with 12 bases lying between them. Germline V CDR1 and CDR2: LNHDA, SQIVND (reference sequence). The CDR3 nucleotides read TGTGCCAGTAGTATCCGGGACACCTCCTCCTACGAGCAGTACTTC. Translated: CASSIRDTSSYEQYF.

The chain is built from TRBV6-2 or TRBV6-3 and TRBJ1-2; D is ambiguous. This CDR3 has 13 residues. CDR1 and CDR2 from the germline V gene are MNHEY and SVGEGT. V was trimmed by 0 bases and J by 8 bases, leaving 10 bases between them. The CDR3 region has the DNA TGTGCCAGCAGTTACTCGGAGAGTAGGGGCTACACCTTC. Translated: CASSYSESRGYTF.

The J gene is TRBJ2-7, the V gene TRBV10-3; 10 nucleotides align to TRBD2. Germline V gene data show CDR1 as ENHRY and CDR2 as SYGVKD. CDR3 size: 17 residues. V lost 3 bases, J lost 6 bases, and 14 bases stayed unmatched. CDR3 in amino acids: CAISDKVVLAGNLEQYF. The CDR3 coding sequence is TGTGCCATCAGTGATAAGGTGGTACTAGCGGGGAATCTCGAGCAGTACTTC.

The V call is TRBV6-4, the J call TRBJ2-3, with D maybe TRBD2 (5 bases). There are 16 residues in the CDR3. Germline V CDR1 and CDR2: MRHNA, SNTAGT. V dropped 2 bases and J dropped 0 bases, with 12 bases sitting between them. CDR3 in amino acids: CASSDRLASSTDTQYF. The CDR3 nucleotides are TGTGCCAGCAGTGACCGGCTAGCCTCTAGCACAGATACGCAGTATTTT.

The J gene is TRBJ1-1, the V gene TRBV3-1 (or the pseudogene TRBV3-2); D gene unclear. V shed 1 base and J shed 5 bases, with 5 bases lying between them. Germline assignment: CDR1 LGHDT and CDR2 YNNKEL (reference sequence). The CDR3 sequence is 12 residues long. CDR3: CASSQGHTEAFF. The CDR3 bases are TGTGCCAGCAGCCAAGGACATACTGAAGCTTTCTTT.

The J gene is TRBJ2-3, the V gene TRBV7-2; 10 nucleotides line up with TRBD2. The CDR3 runs to 17 residues. Germline V gene lookup returns CDR1 SGHTA and CDR2 FQGNSA. V lost 5 bases, J lost 2 bases, and 10 bases stayed unmatched. CDR3 sequence: CASSLRTSGAPTDTQYF. The CDR3 bases are TGTGCCAGCAGCCTACGTACTAGCGGGGCCCCCACAGATACGCAGTATTTT.

This chain connects TRBV2 to TRBJ2-1, with 8 bases matching TRBD1. V lost 3 bases, J lost 8 bases, and 12 bases stayed unmatched. Germline loops: CDR1 SNHLY, CDR2 FYNNEI. This CDR3 is 16 amino acids long. The CDR3 loop is CASSDLGQVIHDEQFF. The CDR3 coding sequence is TGTGCCAGCAGTGATTTGGGACAGGTGATTCACGATGAGCAGTTCTTC. Complete variable domain (other parts from reference TRBV2 and TRBJ2-1): EPEVTQTPSHQVTQMGQEVILRCVPISNHLYFYWYRQILGQKVEFLVSFYNNEISEKSEIFDDQFSVERPDGSNFTLKIRSTKLEDSAMYFCASSDLGQVIHDEQFFGPGTRLTVL.

The chain couples TRBV10-1 to TRBJ2-1, with TRBD1 as a possible D gene (7 bases). V was pared by 5 bases and J by 4 bases, with 15 bases between. Germline assignment: CDR1 WNHNN and CDR2 SYGVQD (reference sequence). The CDR3 totals 15 residues. Here the CDR3 reads CASSMTGTDYNEQFF. Here the CDR3 DNA reads TGCGCCAGCAGTATGACAGGGACTGATTACAATGAGCAGTTCTTC.

This clone was found once. This chain connects TRBV5-1 to TRBJ1-4, with TRBD1 identical over 7 bases. The germline V gene encodes CDR1 SGHRS and CDR2 YFSETQ. This CDR3 region has 13 residues. V was clipped by 4 bases and J by 11 bases; unmatched bases: 8. The CDR3 nucleotides are TGCGCCAGCAGCCCCGAAGGACAGGATAAACTGTTTTTT. Residues: CASSPEGQDKLFF. The complete variable domain, with remaining parts taken from reference TRBV5-1 and TRBJ1-4, reads KAGVTQTPRYLIKTRGQQVTLSCSPISGHRSVSWYQQTPGQGLQFLFEYFSETQRNKGNFPGRFSGRQFSNSRSEMNVSTLELGDSALYLCASSPEGQDKLFFGSGTQLSVL.

The genes are TRBV10-3 and TRBJ1-6; D not resolved. V lost 4 bases to trimming and J lost 7 bases, with 11 bases between them. Germline V gene data show CDR1 as ENHRY and CDR2 as SYGVKD. The CDR3 runs to 14 residues. The CDR3 DNA reads as TGTGCCATCAGTGGGCCGGGGTTCAATTCACCCCTCCACTTT. Amino acid sequence: CAISGPGFNSPLHF.

This chain joins TRBV19 and TRBJ2-1; D not certain. Trimming pared 8 bases from V and 6 bases from J, leaving 5 bases between. CDR1 is LNHDA, CDR2 SQIVND, per germline (reference sequence). The CDR3 sequence is 10 residues long. CDR3 protein: CASGSNEQFF. For the CDR3, the DNA is TGTGCCAGTGGCTCCAATGAGCAGTTCTTC.